This T cell receptor beta chain was profiled in a study of T-cell memory formation after mild COVID-19. About the study: Clusters were largely donor specific. Study-wide points: Within pre-infection memory, some responding clones were found, suggesting cross-reactive memory joined.

Germline lookup yields CDR1 MNHNS and CDR2 SASEGT. This CDR3 is 15 amino acids long. The germline V and J ends were trimmed by 6 bases and 0 bases, with 12 bases remaining between them. Comments on this clonotype: The antigen remains undetermined.

TCRdb itself ran the 5' RACE reads through MiXCR, one entry per CDR3 protein. The sample shows hundreds of thousands of distinct CDR3 sequences, about 20% of them seen only once. The rearrangement links TRBV6-1 to TRBJ2-1, with D perhaps matching TRBD1 (5 bases). The receptor was derived from an adult woman who had mild COVID-19 (a few samples of this study predate the infection). Cell type and time point are not known. Sequenced input: PBMCs or a T cell subset sorted from them (not recorded which). The CDR3 nucleotides are TGTGCCAGCAGACAGGACGGAAGCTCCTACAATGAGCAGTTCTTC. Protein sequence: CASRQDGSSYNEQFF.